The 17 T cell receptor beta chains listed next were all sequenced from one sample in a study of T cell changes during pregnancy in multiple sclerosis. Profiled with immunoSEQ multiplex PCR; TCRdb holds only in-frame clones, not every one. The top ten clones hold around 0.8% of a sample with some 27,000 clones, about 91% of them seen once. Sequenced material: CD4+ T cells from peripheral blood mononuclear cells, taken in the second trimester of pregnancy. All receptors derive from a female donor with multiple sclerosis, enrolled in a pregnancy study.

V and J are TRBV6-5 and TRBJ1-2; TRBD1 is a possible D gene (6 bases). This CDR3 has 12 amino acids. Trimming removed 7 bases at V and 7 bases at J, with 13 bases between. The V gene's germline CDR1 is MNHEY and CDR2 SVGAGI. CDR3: CASKTGLGGYTF. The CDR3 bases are TGTGCCAGCAAAACAGGGTTAGGTGGCTACACCTTC.

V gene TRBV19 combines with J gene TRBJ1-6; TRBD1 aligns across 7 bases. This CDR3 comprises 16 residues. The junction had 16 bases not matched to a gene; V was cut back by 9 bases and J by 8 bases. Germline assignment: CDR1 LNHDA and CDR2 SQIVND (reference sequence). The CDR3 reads CASSLRAGTDYSPLHF. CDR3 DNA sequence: TGTGCCAGCAGTCTTAGAGCTGGGACAGACTATTCACCCCTCCACTTT.

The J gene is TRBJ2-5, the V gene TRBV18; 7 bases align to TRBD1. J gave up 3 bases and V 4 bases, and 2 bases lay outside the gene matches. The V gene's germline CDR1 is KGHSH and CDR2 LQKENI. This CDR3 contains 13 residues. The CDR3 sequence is CASSRGTEETQYF. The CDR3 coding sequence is TGTGCCAGCTCACGTGGGACAGAAGAGACCCAGTACTTC.

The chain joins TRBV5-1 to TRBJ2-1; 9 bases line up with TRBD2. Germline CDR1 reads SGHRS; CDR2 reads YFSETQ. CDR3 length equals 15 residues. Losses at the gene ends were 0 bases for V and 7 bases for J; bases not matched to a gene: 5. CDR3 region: CASSLARGGRNEQFF. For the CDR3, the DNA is TGCGCCAGCAGCTTGGCGCGGGGGGGCCGGAATGAGCAGTTCTTC.

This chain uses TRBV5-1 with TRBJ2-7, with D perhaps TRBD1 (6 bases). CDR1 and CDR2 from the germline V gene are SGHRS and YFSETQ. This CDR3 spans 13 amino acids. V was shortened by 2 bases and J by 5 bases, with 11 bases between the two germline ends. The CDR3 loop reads CASSFTGLNEQYF. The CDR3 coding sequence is TGCGCCAGCAGCTTTACAGGGTTGAACGAGCAGTACTTC.

DNA for the CDR3: TGTGCCAGCAGCCCTGACAGGTGGAACACTGAAGCTTTCTTT. Translated, it gives CASSPDRWNTEAFF. The chain employs TRBV4-2 and TRBJ1-1, with D perhaps matching TRBD1 (6 bases). Trimming removed 4 bases from V and 1 base from J, with 10 bases in between. The CDR3 sequence is 14 residues long. CDR1 and CDR2 from the germline V gene are LGHNA and YNFKEQ.

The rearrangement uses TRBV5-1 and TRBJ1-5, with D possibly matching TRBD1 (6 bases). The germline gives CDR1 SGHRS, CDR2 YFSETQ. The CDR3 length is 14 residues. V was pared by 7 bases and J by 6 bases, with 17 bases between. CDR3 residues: CASAPQGGVQPQHF. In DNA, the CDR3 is TGCGCCAGCGCACCACAGGGAGGGGTTCAGCCCCAGCATTTT.

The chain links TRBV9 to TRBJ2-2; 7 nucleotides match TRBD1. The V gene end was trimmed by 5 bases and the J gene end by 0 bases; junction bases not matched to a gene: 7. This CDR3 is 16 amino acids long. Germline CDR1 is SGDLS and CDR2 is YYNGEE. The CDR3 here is CASRKGAGANTGELFF. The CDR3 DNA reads TGTGCCAGCAGGAAGGGGGCAGGGGCGAACACCGGGGAGCTGTTTTTT. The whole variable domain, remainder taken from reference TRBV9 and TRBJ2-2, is DSGVTQTPKHLITATGQRVTLRCSPRSGDLSVYWYQQSLDQGLQFLIQYYNGEERAKGNILERFSAQQFPDLHSELNLSSLELGDSALYFCASRKGAGANTGELFFGEGSRLTVL.

CDR3 coding DNA: TGTGCCAGCACCCCACCCAGGGCGGAGGGCGTCCTCGAGCAGTACTTC. This codes for CASTPPRAEGVLEQYF. The chain employs TRBV21-1 and TRBJ2-7; the D segment call TRBD2 is taken from the table without a DNA check. TRBV21-1 is given as a pseudogene. This CDR3 contains 16 residues.

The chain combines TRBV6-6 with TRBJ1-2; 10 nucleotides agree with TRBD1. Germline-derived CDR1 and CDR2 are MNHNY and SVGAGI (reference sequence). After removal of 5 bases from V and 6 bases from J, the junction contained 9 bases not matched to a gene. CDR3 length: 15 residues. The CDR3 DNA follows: TGTGCCAGCAGTGTTACGACAGGGGGCGGGAATGGCTACACCTTC. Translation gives CASSVTTGGGNGYTF.

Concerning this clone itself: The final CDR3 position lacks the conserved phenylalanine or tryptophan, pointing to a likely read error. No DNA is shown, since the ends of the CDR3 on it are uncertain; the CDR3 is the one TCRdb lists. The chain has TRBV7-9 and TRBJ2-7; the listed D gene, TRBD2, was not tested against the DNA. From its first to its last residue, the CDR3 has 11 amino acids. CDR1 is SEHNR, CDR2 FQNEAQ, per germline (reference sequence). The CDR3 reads CASSLRHRLAK.

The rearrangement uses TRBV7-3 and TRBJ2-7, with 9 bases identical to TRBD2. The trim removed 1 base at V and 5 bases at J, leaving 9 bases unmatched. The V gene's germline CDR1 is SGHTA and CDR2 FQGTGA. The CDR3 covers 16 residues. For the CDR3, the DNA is TGTGCCAGCAGCTTAAGGCGAGCTAGCGGGACAAACGAGCAGTACTTC. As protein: CASSLRRASGTNEQYF.

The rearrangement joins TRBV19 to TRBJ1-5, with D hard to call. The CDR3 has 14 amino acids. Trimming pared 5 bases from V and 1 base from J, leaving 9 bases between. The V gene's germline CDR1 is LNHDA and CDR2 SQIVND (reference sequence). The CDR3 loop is CASSWSVSNQPQHF. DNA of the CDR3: TGTGCCAGTAGTTGGAGCGTAAGCAATCAGCCCCAGCATTTT.

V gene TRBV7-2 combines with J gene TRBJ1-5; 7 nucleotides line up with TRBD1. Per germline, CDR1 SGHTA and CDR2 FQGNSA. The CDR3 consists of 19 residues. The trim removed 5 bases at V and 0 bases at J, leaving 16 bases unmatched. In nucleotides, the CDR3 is TGTGCCAGCAGCCCATACTCCGGGACAGCAATTTATAGCAATCAGCCCCAGCATTTT. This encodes CASSPYSGTAIYSNQPQHF. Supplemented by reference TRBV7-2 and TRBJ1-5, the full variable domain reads GAGVSQSPSNKVTEKGKDVELRCDPISGHTALYWYRQSLGQGLEFLIYFQGNSAPDKSGLPSDRFSAERTGGSVSTLTIQRTQQEDSAVYLCASSPYSGTAIYSNQPQHFGDGTRLSIL.

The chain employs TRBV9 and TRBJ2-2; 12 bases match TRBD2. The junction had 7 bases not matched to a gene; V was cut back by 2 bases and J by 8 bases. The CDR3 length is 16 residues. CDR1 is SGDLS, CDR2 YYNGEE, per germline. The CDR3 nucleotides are TGTGCCAGCAGCGTTCGCCCTAGCGGGGGGGCAGGGGAGCTGTTTTTT. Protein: CASSVRPSGGAGELFF.

CDR3 in amino acids: CASSAGSEGTIYF. In nucleotides, the CDR3 is TGTGCCAGCAGTGCGGGTTCGGAGGGCACCATATATTTT. The rearrangement joins TRBV2 to TRBJ1-3; the D is unclear. The CDR3 spans 13 residues. V was clipped by 4 bases and J by 9 bases, with 13 bases between them. Looked up from germline, CDR1 is SNHLY and CDR2 is FYNNEI.

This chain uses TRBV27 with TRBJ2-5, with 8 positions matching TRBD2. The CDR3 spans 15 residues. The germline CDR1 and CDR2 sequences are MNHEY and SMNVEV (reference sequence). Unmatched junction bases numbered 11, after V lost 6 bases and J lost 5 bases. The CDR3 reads CASRAGTRDGETQYF. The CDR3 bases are TGTGCCAGCAGGGCGGGGACTAGAGACGGGGAGACCCAGTACTTC.